The rows below give T cell receptor beta chains drawn from one sample of a study of technical replicates of blood from several donors. Clones were read by immunoSEQ multiplex PCR, and TCRdb kept only the in-frame ones, dropping some. The sample has 98,000 or so clones, under 97% seen once. The sequenced sample consisted of T cells isolated from PBMCs. All receptors come from a human donor in good health. Each CDR3 is given with its conserved first and last residue. A D gene is named only where the DNA matches it firmly. The size of a clone is reported for some rows only, either as once, few or many, or as a class for expanded clones.

j_call v_call d_call clone_size cdr3_nt cdr3_aa
TRBJ1-3 TRBV6-5 . . TGTGCCAGCAGGGAACCGGGTGGTTTCGGAAACACCATATATTTT CASREPGGFGNTIYF
TRBJ2-3 TRBV14 . . TGTGCCAGCAGCCTAAGGGGCTCAGATACGCAGTATTTT CASSLRGSDTQYF
TRBJ2-7 TRBV27 . . TGTGCCAGCAGTTACCGACTAAGCTACGAGCAGTACTTC CASSYRLSYEQYF
TRBJ2-3 TRBV10-3 TRBD2 . TGTGCCATCAGTCAACTAGCGGTCTACACAGATACGCAGTATTTT CAISQLAVYTDTQYF
TRBJ1-2 TRBV28 TRBD1 . TGTGCCAGCAGTTCCGGACAGGGATCTAACTATGGCTACACCTTC CASSSGQGSNYGYTF
TRBJ1-4 TRBV9 . . TGTGCCAGCAGCGTGAGTCAGGGCGCAACTAATGAAAAACTGTTTTTT CASSVSQGATNEKLFF
TRBJ2-7 TRBV19 TRBD2 . TGTGCCAGTAGTAAACTAGCGGGGGACTCCTACGAGCAGTACTTC CASSKLAGDSYEQYF
TRBJ2-7 TRBV18 . . TGTGCCAGCTCCCCAGCCGGACCGAGGGACTACGAGCAGTACTTC CASSPAGPRDYEQYF
TRBJ2-7 TRBV5-6 . once TGTGCCAGCAGCTTGGCCTATCGCGAGCAGTACTTC CASSLAYREQYF
TRBJ2-7 TRBV2 TRBD2 once TGTGCCAGCAGTGAAGAAAACGGACTAGCGGGAGTTTTCTACGAGCAGTACTTC CASSEENGLAGVFYEQYF
TRBJ1-4 TRBV19 TRBD1 . TGTGCCAGTAGACAGGGGGCGCTTGAAAAACTGTTTTTT CASRQGALEKLFF
TRBJ2-3 TRBV9 . . TGTGCCAGCAGCCCCTTCATCCGAAGCGCAGATACGCAGTATTTT CASSPFIRSADTQYF
TRBJ2-2 TRBV7-9 TRBD2 . TGTGCCAGCAGCGCCCGACTAGCGGGAGTGGCCGGGGAGCTGTTTTTT CASSARLAGVAGELFF
TRBJ2-7 TRBV11-3 . . TGTGCCAGCAGCCTCAGACCCAACGACCGAGGCGAGCAGTACTTC CASSLRPNDRGEQYF
TRBJ2-5 TRBV6-1 . . TGTGCCAGCAGTGTGGCAGGAAGACAAGAGACCCAGTACTTC CASSVAGRQETQYF
TRBJ2-7 TRBV7-9 TRBD1 . TGTGCCAGCCGAAGAGAGGACAGGGAAGACTACGAGCAGTACTTC CASRREDREDYEQYF
TRBJ1-6 TRBV25-1 . . TGTGCCAGCAGTGCCCCAACAGGGAGCTCCTATAATTCACCCCTCCACTTT CASSAPTGSSYNSPLHF
TRBJ1-5 TRBV6-1 TRBD1 . TGTGCCAGCAGTACTGCACAGGGGAGCGGTCAGCCCCAGCATTTT CASSTAQGSGQPQHF
TRBJ1-4 TRBV19 . . TGTGCCAGTAATGAGGCAGTTAATGAAAAACTGTTTTTT CASNEAVNEKLFF
TRBJ2-1 TRBV15 TRBD2 . TGTGCCACCAGCAGCTACCGCACTAGCGGGAGTCCAGATGAGCAGTTCTTC CATSSYRTSGSPDEQFF
TRBJ2-3 TRBV11-3 . . TGTGCCAGCAGCTTAGACCACAGGAGGGCAGATACGCAGTATTTT CASSLDHRRADTQYF